Below, 11 T cell receptor beta chains from the same sample are listed, as sequenced in a study of blood T cell repertoires in COVID-19. Libraries were prepared by immunoSEQ multiplex PCR; TCRdb keeps only in-frame clonotypes and omits some of them. This table holds around 230,000 clones, around four fifths found once. Sequencing input: peripheral blood. The receptor source for this set is a man aged 40-49 years with acute or convalescent COVID-19.

This clone turned up a few times. The chain employs TRBV6-5 and TRBJ2-2, with 12 bases identical to TRBD2. Germline V gene sequence: CDR1 MNHEY, CDR2 SVGAGI. V dropped 5 bases and J dropped 4; count of bases not matched to a gene: 2. The CDR3 is 15 residues long. The CDR3 loop is CASSPTSGGTGELFF. The CDR3 region has the DNA TGTGCCAGCAGTCCGACTAGCGGGGGCACCGGGGAGCTGTTTTTT.

The rearrangement links TRBV10-3 to TRBJ1-4; 7 bases are a match to TRBD1. The CDR3 is 15 amino acids. The V segment lost 2 bases and the J segment 10 bases; nucleotides outside the gene matches: 10. CDR1 and CDR2 from the germline V gene are ENHRY and SYGVKD. CDR3 nucleotides: TGTGCCATCAGTGAGACCCTGACAGGGCAGGGAAAACTGTTTTTT. It codes for CAISETLTGQGKLFF.

J is TRBJ1-2 and V is TRBV7-2, with 8 bases identical to TRBD1. The CDR3 has 14 residues. The ends lost 3 bases at V and 8 bases at J; junction bases unmatched: 8. The germline V gene encodes CDR1 SGHTA and CDR2 FQGNSA. This chain's CDR3 is CASSFQGALQGYTF. The CDR3 nucleotides read TGTGCCAGCAGCTTCCAGGGGGCGCTTCAAGGCTACACCTTC.

The chain joins TRBV19 to TRBJ2-1; D is undetermined. The CDR3 consists of 14 residues. The germline gives CDR1 LNHDA, CDR2 SQIVND (reference sequence). Trimming stripped 5 bases from V and 6 bases from J, with 14 bases between. CDR3 protein: CASSVAALSNEQFF. The CDR3, as DNA: TGTGCCAGTAGTGTGGCGGCCCTTTCCAATGAGCAGTTCTTC.

The rearrangement joins TRBV29-1 to TRBJ2-7; D not certain. Trimming removed 4 bases at V and 0 bases at J, with 10 bases between. Germline V gene sequence: CDR1 SQVTM, CDR2 ANQGSEA. The CDR3 spans 13 residues. In nucleotides, the CDR3 is TGCAGCGTTGGGGCAGGTAGCTCCTACGAGCAGTACTTC. This sequence encodes CSVGAGSSYEQYF.

J is TRBJ1-1 and V is TRBV6-5, with TRBD1 as a possible D gene (6 bases). V lost 2 bases and J lost 6, with 16 bases in between. The germline V gene has CDR1 MNHEY and CDR2 SVGAGI. The length of the CDR3 is 15 residues. CDR3 protein: CASSYPDSPPAEAFF. In DNA form, the CDR3 reads TGTGCCAGCAGTTACCCGGACAGTCCTCCGGCTGAAGCTTTCTTT.

The gene calls are TRBV7-8 and TRBJ2-3; 10 nucleotides agree with TRBD1. This CDR3 has 17 residues. Germline V CDR1 and CDR2: SGHVS, FQNEAQ. V dropped 4 bases and J dropped 5; count of bases not matched to a gene: 12. The CDR3 reads CASSSGGGTGVGDTQYF. The DNA of the CDR3 is TGTGCCAGCAGCTCAGGGGGTGGGACAGGGGTTGGAGATACGCAGTATTTT.

The rearrangement joins TRBV6-2 or TRBV6-3 to TRBJ2-2; D is possibly TRBD2 (6 bases). V lost 5 bases and J 7 bases, leaving 17 bases between the germline ends. The CDR3 is made up of 15 amino acids. Germline V lookup: CDR1 MNHEY, CDR2 SVGEGT. CDR3 amino acids: CASSRGTGYHGELFF. The CDR3, as DNA: TGTGCCAGCAGTCGGGGGACCGGGTATCACGGGGAGCTGTTTTTT.

The chain employs TRBV2 and TRBJ1-3, with 7 nucleotides matching TRBD1. V was pared by 4 bases and J by 0 bases, with 3 bases of the junction left unmatched. This CDR3 contains 15 residues. The germline CDR1 and CDR2 sequences are SNHLY and FYNNEI. DNA for the CDR3: TGTGCCAGCAGTGGCGAGGGGGCCTCTGGAAACACCATATATTTT. It translates to CASSGEGASGNTIYF.

The chain carries TRBV6-2 or TRBV6-3 and TRBJ2-5; 9 nucleotides match TRBD2. Trimming removed 2 bases from V and 4 bases from J; junction bases left unmatched: 5. This CDR3 has 15 residues. Germline loops: CDR1 MNHEY, CDR2 SVGEGT. The CDR3 bases are TGTGCCAGCAGTTACCTGAGTAGCGGGAGAGAGACCCAGTACTTC. Its translation is CASSYLSSGRETQYF.

Here the CDR3 DNA reads TGTGCCAGCCGGCCTGGGGAGGGAAATGAAAAACTGTTTTTT. It specifies CASRPGEGNEKLFF. The chain links TRBV4-2 to TRBJ1-4, with no clear D. The V and J ends lost 8 bases and 5 bases respectively, with 15 bases between them. Germline CDR1 LGHNA, CDR2 YNFKEQ. The CDR3 runs 14 residues.